One sample yielded the 31 T cell receptor beta chains listed below, sequenced in a study of shared clonotypes between healthy human individuals. The repertoire was sequenced with immunoSEQ multiplex PCR; TCRdb's copy has only in-frame clones and lacks some. The sample records 2,100,000 or so clones, approximately 96% being singletons. The sequenced material came from naive CD4+ T cells sorted from blood. Sample subset: CD45RA+ positively selected. The source is a man younger than 30 in good health.

V gene TRBV28 combines with J gene TRBJ2-6; D is ambiguous. The CDR3 covers 14 residues. V dropped 3 bases and J dropped 1 base, with 4 bases sitting between them. CDR1 is MDHEN, CDR2 SYDVKM, per germline. The CDR3 coding sequence is TGTGCCAGCAGTTTTTTATCTGGGGCCAACGTCCTGACTTTC. Translated: CASSFLSGANVLTF.

This clone was observed once. This sequence joins TRBV6-5 and TRBJ1-1, with unresolved D. The CDR3 is made up of 13 amino acids. Germline-derived CDR1 and CDR2 are MNHEY and SVGAGI. Trimming took 6 bases from V and 0 from J, leaving 8 bases between them. In DNA, the CDR3 is TGTGCCAGCAGCCTCACTATGAACACTGAAGCTTTCTTT. It yields the protein CASSLTMNTEAFF.

The V call is TRBV13, the J call TRBJ2-2; 9 bases are a match to TRBD1. The trim removed 3 bases at V and 7 bases at J, leaving 6 bases unmatched. This CDR3 is 15 amino acids long. From germline, CDR1 is PRHDT and CDR2 FYEKMQ (reference sequence). CDR3 amino acids: CASSFRDRDHGELFF. The DNA of the CDR3 is TGTGCCAGCAGCTTCCGGGACAGGGATCACGGGGAGCTGTTTTTT.

The chain uses TRBV4-3 and TRBJ2-7; TRBD2 matches at 7 bases. CDR1 is LGHNA, CDR2 YSLEER, per germline. This CDR3 spans 14 amino acids. With V trimmed by 1 base and J by 1 base, 1 base remained unmatched. The CDR3 nucleotides read TGCGCCAGCAGCCAAGGACTAGCTTCCTACGAGCAGTACTTC. This sequence encodes CASSQGLASYEQYF.

Points on this clone: Other DNA sequences in this sample translate to the same CDR3. The chain links TRBV19 to TRBJ1-6; TRBD1 matches 7 bases. This CDR3 is 15 amino acids long. V lost 5 bases to trimming and J lost 3 bases; unmatched junction nucleotides: 4. Per germline, CDR1 LNHDA and CDR2 SQIVND (reference sequence). The CDR3 region is CASSPRDSYNSPLHF. CDR3 nucleotide sequence: TGTGCCAGTAGTCCTCGGGACAGCTATAATTCACCCCTCCACTTT.

V usage is TRBV6-5 and J usage is TRBJ1-6; D not certain. The CDR3 consists of 16 residues. Per the germline V gene, CDR1 is MNHEY and CDR2 is SVGAGI. V lost 0 bases and J 7 bases, leaving 13 bases between the germline ends. The CDR3 nucleotides read TGTGCCAGCAGTTACTCGTTTTCGGCAGAGAATTCACCCCTCCACTTT. Amino acid sequence: CASSYSFSAENSPLHF.

Here the CDR3 DNA reads TGTGCCAGCAGCAAAGGTTCCAGCGGGAGGGGGTACGAGCAGTACTTC. It yields the protein CASSKGSSGRGYEQYF. The chain joins TRBV21-1 to TRBJ2-7; TRBD2, the table's D call, was not compared with the DNA. TRBV21-1 constitutes a pseudogene. The CDR3 extends over 16 amino acids.

V gene TRBV12-5 combines with J gene TRBJ2-1; 15 bases align to TRBD2. This CDR3 spans 15 amino acids. The V segment lost 6 bases and the J segment 7 bases; nucleotides outside the gene matches: 4. Germline V gene lookup returns CDR1 LGHNT and CDR2 FRNRAP. The CDR3 sequence: CASGPGTSGRNEQFF. CDR3 DNA sequence: TGTGCTAGTGGCCCCGGGACTAGCGGGAGGAATGAGCAGTTCTTC.

This clone has just one count. V gene TRBV5-1 combines with J gene TRBJ2-1, with D perhaps TRBD1 or TRBD2 (5 bases each). V lost 5 bases, J lost 2 bases, and 14 bases lay in between. This CDR3 is 15 amino acids long. Germline V gives CDR1 SGHRS, CDR2 YFSETQ. The DNA of the CDR3 is TGCGCCAGCAGACGGGACGGACAAACCTACAATGAGCAGTTCTTC. Its translation is CASRRDGQTYNEQFF.

The chain recombines TRBV5-8 with TRBJ1-5; a possible D gene is TRBD1 (6 bases). CDR3 length: 14 amino acids. Germline assignment: CDR1 SGHTS and CDR2 YDEGEE. The CDR3 region is CATSEGQGNQPQHF. The CDR3 coding sequence is TGTGCGACGAGCGAGGGACAAGGCAATCAGCCCCAGCATTTT.

The rearrangement joins TRBV20-1 to TRBJ1-6; no definite D call. CDR1 is DFQATT and CDR2 is SNEGSKA in the germline V gene (reference sequence). CDR3 size: 11 residues. V was trimmed by 2 bases and J by 12 bases, leaving 8 bases between them. This CDR3 reads CSARPLEPLHF. The CDR3 DNA is TGCAGTGCTAGACCTCTTGAACCCCTCCACTTT.

The V gene is TRBV19, the J gene TRBJ2-5; D remains ambiguous. The germline CDR1 and CDR2 sequences are LNHDA and SQIVND (reference sequence). The CDR3 has 13 amino acids. Between the trimmed V and J ends, which lost 8 bases and 1 base, there was a span of 11 bases. The CDR3 DNA reads TGTGCCAGTCGTCGAATGGGCCAAGAGACCCAGTACTTC. It yields the protein CASRRMGQETQYF. Full variable domain (outside the CDR3, taken from reference TRBV19 and TRBJ2-5): DGGITQSPKYLFRKEGQNVTLSCEQNLNHDAMYWYRQDPGQGLRLIYYSQIVNDFQKGDIAEGYSVSREKKESFPLTVTSAQKNPTAFYLCASRRMGQETQYFGPGTRLLVL.

The gene calls are TRBV5-4 and TRBJ2-3, with 9 bases aligning to TRBD2. With 5 bases clipped from V and 2 bases from J, the junction kept 9 bases outside the gene matches. The CDR3 spans 16 residues. The V gene's germline CDR1 is SGHNT and CDR2 YYREEE (reference sequence). The CDR3 coding sequence is TGTGCCAGCAGTATACAGCGGGGGGCAAACACAGATACGCAGTATTTT. Amino acid sequence: CASSIQRGANTDTQYF.

V usage is TRBV7-2 and J usage is TRBJ1-2; 9 bases align to TRBD1. Germline trimming cut 1 base from V and 5 bases from J; bases unmatched to any gene: 8. Per the germline V gene, CDR1 is SGHTA and CDR2 is FQGNSA. CDR3 length equals 16 residues. The CDR3 loop reads CASSLERDRVEYGYTF. The CDR3 bases are TGTGCCAGCAGCTTAGAGCGGGACAGGGTTGAATATGGCTACACCTTC.

V is TRBV5-1 and J is TRBJ2-2, with D maybe TRBD1 (6 bases). V lost 3 bases to trimming and J lost 6 bases, with 9 bases between them. The CDR3 is 13 residues long. CDR1 is SGHRS, CDR2 YFSETQ, per germline. The CDR3 bases are TGCGCCAGCAGCTCCGAGGGGGCCGGGGAGCTGTTTTTT. Protein sequence: CASSSEGAGELFF.

This chain connects TRBV7-9 to TRBJ2-3; possibly TRBD1 for D (6 bases). CDR1 is SEHNR and CDR2 is FQNEAQ in the germline V gene (reference sequence). The length of the CDR3 is 13 residues. Deletions cut 4 bases from V and 4 bases from J, with 9 bases between. The CDR3 nucleotides are TGTGCCAGCAGCTCCAGGGGCCCAGATACGCAGTATTTT. It specifies CASSSRGPDTQYF.

The rearrangement links TRBV27 to TRBJ1-2; possible D gene TRBD1, 6 bases. The CDR3 runs 14 residues. Germline CDR1 reads MNHEY; CDR2 reads SMNVEV (reference sequence). In DNA, the CDR3 is TGTGCAACGACAGGAAAACCCCCTAGGTATGGCTACACCTTC. Translating it yields CATTGKPPRYGYTF.

The V and J genes are TRBV4-2 and TRBJ2-5, with unresolved D. V lost 4 bases and J lost 3, with 12 bases in between. The CDR3 has 14 residues. The germline gives CDR1 LGHNA, CDR2 YNFKEQ. CDR3 in DNA: TGTGCCAGCAGCCCCCCCGCCGGAAAAGAGACCCAGTACTTC. Protein sequence: CASSPPAGKETQYF.

The V gene is TRBV18, the J gene TRBJ1-4, with TRBD1 identical over 7 bases. The CDR3 length is 15 residues. Germline-derived CDR1 and CDR2 are KGHSH and LQKENI. Germline trimming cut 5 bases from V and 6 bases from J; bases unmatched to any gene: 9. The CDR3 loop is CASSGRQGVYEKLFF. CDR3 sequence (DNA): TGTGCCAGCTCAGGCCGACAGGGAGTATATGAAAAACTGTTTTTT.

V usage is TRBV6-1 and J usage is TRBJ2-5, with D unclear. Germline CDR1 and CDR2: MNHNS and SASEGT. This CDR3 has 16 amino acids. V was cut by 0 bases and J by 6 bases, with 17 bases left in between. The CDR3 DNA follows: TGTGCCAGCAGTGAAGCGTTTGAGAGTCTGGTGAAGACCCAGTACTTC. This sequence encodes CASSEAFESLVKTQYF.

The rearrangement joins TRBV5-1 to TRBJ2-5; 7 bases line up with TRBD2. CDR3 length: 15 residues. Trimming at V came to 3 bases and at J to 0 bases, leaving 5 bases not matched to a gene. CDR1 and CDR2 from the germline V gene are SGHRS and YFSETQ. DNA of the CDR3: TGCGCCAGCAGCTCGGGACTACTGTACCAAGAGACCCAGTACTTC. Its translation is CASSSGLLYQETQYF.

V gene TRBV7-2 combines with J gene TRBJ1-1, with 8 bases fitting TRBD1. Germline-derived CDR1 and CDR2 are SGHTA and FQGNSA. The CDR3 runs to 15 residues. The ends lost 5 bases at V and 3 bases at J; junction bases unmatched: 8. The CDR3, as DNA: TGTGCCAGCAGCCCCTGGACAGGGTCGGACACTGAAGCTTTCTTT. This encodes CASSPWTGSDTEAFF.

The chain has TRBV5-1 and TRBJ2-5; 10 positions match TRBD2. V lost 1 base, J lost 4 bases, and 7 bases stayed unmatched. Germline V CDR1 and CDR2: SGHRS, YFSETQ. The CDR3 totals 16 residues. The CDR3 region is CASSLQSSGGGETQYF. The DNA for the CDR3 is TGCGCCAGCAGCTTGCAGTCTAGCGGGGGTGGAGAGACCCAGTACTTC.

V is TRBV18 and J is TRBJ2-1; D is uncertain. CDR1 is KGHSH and CDR2 is LQKENI in the germline V gene. The CDR3 sequence is 14 residues long. V lost 0 bases and J lost 5, with 8 bases in between. The chain's CDR3 is CASSPPGANNEQFF. DNA for the CDR3: TGTGCCAGCTCACCACCAGGAGCGAACAATGAGCAGTTCTTC.

The V gene is TRBV18, the J gene TRBJ2-7; the D gene could be TRBD1 or TRBD2 (5 bases each). The CDR3 loop spans 12 amino acids. Germline CDR1 and CDR2: KGHSH and LQKENI. V was trimmed by 11 bases and J by 5 bases, leaving 16 bases between them. In nucleotides, the CDR3 is TGTGCCTCGAACGGGGCCACCGACGAGCAGTACTTC. Amino acids: CASNGATDEQYF.

V and J are TRBV28 and TRBJ1-4; maybe TRBD1 (5 bases). The germline CDR1 and CDR2 sequences are MDHEN and SYDVKM. The CDR3 covers 15 residues. V shed 4 bases and J shed 6 bases, with 15 bases lying between them. The CDR3 DNA reads as TGTGCCAGCAGTTCGGGGACCACTTTTGATGAAAAACTGTTTTTT. Translated, it gives CASSSGTTFDEKLFF. The full variable domain, with the rest looked up from reference TRBV28 and TRBJ1-4, is DVKVTQSSRYLVKRTGEKVFLECVQDMDHENMFWYRQDPGLGLRLIYFSYDVKMKEKGDIPEGYSVSREKKERFSLILESASTNQTSMYLCASSSGTTFDEKLFFGSGTQLSVL.

The genes are TRBV7-2 and TRBJ2-2, with 8 bases that match TRBD2. Germline V CDR1 and CDR2: SGHTA, FQGNSA. V trimming: 7 bases; J trimming: 1 base; junction bases outside the gene matches: 5. The CDR3 spans 15 residues. CDR3 nucleotide sequence: TGTGCCAGCACCAGCGGGGGCCAGAACACCGGGGAGCTGTTTTTT. Translating gives CASTSGGQNTGELFF.

This chain links TRBV19 with TRBJ2-3; 8 nucleotides agree with TRBD2. J lost 4 bases, V lost 3 bases, and 12 bases had no gene match. The germline gives CDR1 LNHDA, CDR2 SQIVND (reference sequence). The CDR3 extends over 17 amino acids. The CDR3: CASSIWTIGRAADTQYF. The CDR3 region has the DNA TGTGCCAGTAGTATTTGGACAATCGGGAGGGCCGCAGATACGCAGTATTTT.

V and J are TRBV6-1 and TRBJ2-1, with D unresolved. From germline, CDR1 is MNHNS and CDR2 SASEGT. Trimming left V 4 bases short and J 0 bases short, with 16 bases between. The CDR3 sequence is 17 residues long. The CDR3 sequence is CASSVGPQASSYNEQFF. The DNA for the CDR3 is TGTGCCAGCAGTGTCGGACCCCAAGCAAGCTCCTACAATGAGCAGTTCTTC.

This chain's CDR3 is CSVGRAAGNTGELFF. The CDR3 region has the DNA TGCAGCGTTGGGAGGGCAGCGGGGAACACCGGGGAGCTGTTTTTT. The rearrangement uses TRBV29-1 and TRBJ2-2; perhaps TRBD2 as D (6 bases). Germline V CDR1 and CDR2: SQVTM, ANQGSEA. CDR3 length equals 15 residues. Trimming left V 4 bases short and J 1 base short, with 13 bases between.

As regards this clone: Other DNA sequences in the sample encode the same CDR3. The chain employs TRBV28 and TRBJ2-6; D is ambiguous. Germline loops: CDR1 MDHEN, CDR2 SYDVKM. The CDR3 is made up of 15 amino acids. The V and J ends lost 6 bases and 1 base respectively, with 10 bases between them. CDR3 amino acids: CASSLPGSGANVLTF. The CDR3, as DNA: TGTGCCAGCAGCCTCCCTGGGTCTGGGGCCAACGTCCTGACTTTC.